The source of this TCR beta chain is a study of blood T cell repertoires in COVID-19. The wider study: Acute and convalescent COVID-19 specimens originated in the United States, Italy and Spain. Sample material is recorded as cDNA or gDNA derived from T cells, B-cell-depleted T cells, or PBMCs.

In the original analysis: How many nucleated cells were present was estimated from reference gene primer amplification. The assay was immunoSEQ multiplex PCR, and TCRdb's table has in-frame clones only and misses some. V and J calls and clone size follow that table, whereas D and trimming were derived from the DNA. The table lists roughly 280,000 clones, around nine tenths of them singletons. The CDR3 runs 14 residues. V was trimmed by 11 bases and J by 0 bases, leaving 14 bases between them. Germline V gene lookup returns CDR1 SEHNR and CDR2 FQNEAQ (reference sequence). One Seattle source followed patients from active infection through their disease course.

What was sequenced was peripheral blood. The rearrangement links TRBV7-9 to TRBJ1-3; D is undetermined. This receptor was taken from a woman aged 25 to 39 with COVID-19, enrolled during active disease. The DNA of the CDR3 is TGTGCCGTCGCGGCGGAGAGCTCTGGAAACACCATATATTTT. Protein: CAVAAESSGNTIYF.